This T cell receptor beta chain is from a study of regulatory T cells in long-lasting Graves disease. The time point here: newly diagnosed GD, antithyroid drugs for less than 3 months. Researchers made the TCR library from RNA that was extracted from PBMCs. Arm-PCR of CDR3 regions and iRepertoire HTBI primers were used to build TCR beta libraries. In TCRdb, the multiplex PCR reads were re-called with MiXCR into one record per CDR3 protein. The table records about 210,000 distinct CDR3 sequences, around 20% of them present only once. The CDR3 is 15 residues long. Looked up from germline, CDR1 is GTSNPN and CDR2 is SVGIG (reference sequence). Between the trimmed V and J ends, which lost 4 bases and 1 base, there was a span of 16 bases. These data were also reused for a study on T cells in Graves' hyperthyroidism and ophthalmopathy.

The sequenced sample was peripheral blood mononuclear cells (PBMCs), obtained at new diagnosis, from a patient treated with antithyroid drugs. The receptor's source is a woman aged 25 to 39 with Graves disease. The rearrangement joins TRBV30 to TRBJ1-1; D not resolved. The CDR3 reads CAWMVPGWKNTEAFF. The CDR3 DNA reads TGTGCCTGGATGGTGCCGGGTTGGAAGAACACTGAAGCTTTCTTT.